This is a list of T cell receptor beta chains from one sample in a study of blood T cell repertoires in COVID-19. TCRdb's copy holds only in-frame clones and misses some; the assay was immunoSEQ multiplex PCR. The table lists 140,000 to 150,000 clones, 80% to 90% of them singletons. Material for sequencing was peripheral blood. The receptors stem from a woman in her sixties with COVID-19, enrolled during active disease. The CDR3 runs from the conserved cysteine through the conserved F or W. The order of the fields is CDR3 length, J gene, V gene, D gene, clone size, CDR3 DNA, CDR3 protein. D genes are given only for firm matches. Clone size is shown for a subset of rows, as once, few, many or a class of expanded clone.

len: 15
j_gene: TRBJ2-1
v_gene: TRBV25-1
d_gene: NA
abundance: NA
CDR3nt: TGTGCCAGCAGTGAATTATACGGGGTCGGCCCCGAACAGTTCTTC
CDR3aa: CASSELYGVGPEQFF

len: 14
j_gene: TRBJ1-2
v_gene: TRBV13
d_gene: NA
abundance: NA
CDR3nt: TGTGCCAGCAGTCCCGGGTTCATCTTGCAGGGCTACACCTTC
CDR3aa: CASSPGFILQGYTF

len: 12
j_gene: TRBJ2-7
v_gene: TRBV19
d_gene: NA
abundance: NA
CDR3nt: TGTGCCAGTCGACAGGAAGAGGGCGAGCAGTACTTC
CDR3aa: CASRQEEGEQYF

len: 17
j_gene: TRBJ2-4
v_gene: TRBV4-3
d_gene: TRBD1
abundance: NA
CDR3nt: TGCGCCAGCAGCCCGGGACAGGGAGATTTAGCCAAAAACATTCAGTACTTC
CDR3aa: CASSPGQGDLAKNIQYF

len: 11
j_gene: TRBJ2-7
v_gene: TRBV29-1
d_gene: NA
abundance: NA
CDR3nt: TGCAGCGTTGAAGGTAGAAAGGAGCAGTACTTC
CDR3aa: CSVEGRKEQYF

len: 19
j_gene: TRBJ2-7
v_gene: TRBV10-3
d_gene: TRBD1
abundance: NA
CDR3nt: TGTGCCATCAGTTTCGACACGGACAGGGACGGAGCGGAGATCTACGAGCAGTACTTC
CDR3aa: CAISFDTDRDGAEIYEQYF

len: 16
j_gene: TRBJ1-1
v_gene: TRBV18
d_gene: NA
abundance: few
CDR3nt: TGTGCCAGCTCACCGAACTCCCCCGACAGAAACACTGAAGCTTTCTTT
CDR3aa: CASSPNSPDRNTEAFF

len: 15
j_gene: TRBJ2-6
v_gene: TRBV7-6
d_gene: TRBD1
abundance: NA
CDR3nt: TGTGCCAGCAGCGACAGGGGCTCTGGGGCCAACGTCCTGACTTTC
CDR3aa: CASSDRGSGANVLTF

len: 14
j_gene: TRBJ2-5
v_gene: TRBV5-1
d_gene: NA
abundance: NA
CDR3nt: TGCGCCAGCAGCTTGGTGGCGGGTTTGGAGACCCAGTACTTC
CDR3aa: CASSLVAGLETQYF

len: 12
j_gene: TRBJ2-7
v_gene: TRBV30
d_gene: NA
abundance: NA
CDR3nt: TGTGCCTGGAGCGTCGCGGGTTACGAGCAGTACTTC
CDR3aa: CAWSVAGYEQYF

len: 12
j_gene: TRBJ2-7
v_gene: TRBV7-8
d_gene: NA
abundance: NA
CDR3nt: TGTGCCAGCAGCCCCCCCGGCAGGGAGCAGTACTTC
CDR3aa: CASSPPGREQYF

len: 14
j_gene: TRBJ1-6
v_gene: TRBV6-5
d_gene: NA
abundance: NA
CDR3nt: TGTGCCAGCAGGATCACCTTCAGGAATTCACCCCTCCACTTT
CDR3aa: CASRITFRNSPLHF

len: 14
j_gene: TRBJ1-4
v_gene: TRBV7-9
d_gene: NA
abundance: NA
CDR3nt: TGTGCCAGCAGCTTCTCGGCAACTAATGAAAAACTGTTTTTT
CDR3aa: CASSFSATNEKLFF

len: 14
j_gene: TRBJ1-1
v_gene: TRBV27
d_gene: TRBD1
abundance: few
CDR3nt: TGTGCCAGCAGTCCAGGGACAGCGAACACTGAAGCTTTCTTT
CDR3aa: CASSPGTANTEAFF

len: 15
j_gene: TRBJ2-3
v_gene: TRBV24-1
d_gene: NA
abundance: NA
CDR3nt: TGTGCCACCAGTGATTTTGGGGACTTTCGAGATACGCAGTATTTT
CDR3aa: CATSDFGDFRDTQYF

len: 15
j_gene: TRBJ1-2
v_gene: TRBV6-2/TRBV6-3
d_gene: TRBD1
abundance: NA
CDR3nt: TGTGCCAGCAGCCCCGGACAGGGTCTAATCTATGGCTACACCTTC
CDR3aa: CASSPGQGLIYGYTF

len: 17
j_gene: TRBJ1-1
v_gene: TRBV6-1
d_gene: TRBD1
abundance: NA
CDR3nt: TGTGCCAGCAGTGCCTCACATGGGACAGGGGTGGGCACTGAAGCTTTCTTT
CDR3aa: CASSASHGTGVGTEAFF

len: 15
j_gene: TRBJ1-5
v_gene: TRBV6-5
d_gene: TRBD1
abundance: NA
CDR3nt: TGTGCCAGCAGCCAAACAGGGGGCCAGGGTCAGCCCCAGCATTTT
CDR3aa: CASSQTGGQGQPQHF

len: 13
j_gene: TRBJ1-4
v_gene: TRBV18
d_gene: NA
abundance: many
CDR3nt: TGTGCCAGCTCATCCCTGTCGAATGAAAAACTGTTTTTT
CDR3aa: CASSSLSNEKLFF

len: 16
j_gene: TRBJ1-4
v_gene: TRBV2
d_gene: TRBD1
abundance: NA
CDR3nt: TGTGCCAGCAGGGCACAGGGGGCGTTCACTAATGAAAAACTGTTTTTT
CDR3aa: CASRAQGAFTNEKLFF

len: 18
j_gene: TRBJ1-1
v_gene: TRBV6-1
d_gene: TRBD1
abundance: NA
CDR3nt: TGTGCCAGCAGTGGACCGGGACAGAATTTTTTCATGAACACTGAAGCTTTCTTT
CDR3aa: CASSGPGQNFFMNTEAFF

len: 13
j_gene: TRBJ2-1
v_gene: TRBV11-3
d_gene: NA
abundance: NA
CDR3nt: TGTGCCAGCAGCTTCTCAACGGGCAATGAGCAGTTCTTC
CDR3aa: CASSFSTGNEQFF

len: 15
j_gene: TRBJ1-1
v_gene: TRBV18
d_gene: NA
abundance: NA
CDR3nt: TGTGCCAGCTCACCACCCGGGTCTCAGAACACTGAAGCTTTCTTT
CDR3aa: CASSPPGSQNTEAFF

len: 14
j_gene: TRBJ1-1
v_gene: TRBV7-2
d_gene: NA
abundance: NA
CDR3nt: TGTGCCAGCCGTCCATCCTATACGAACACTGAAGCTTTCTTT
CDR3aa: CASRPSYTNTEAFF

len: 14
j_gene: TRBJ2-7
v_gene: TRBV6-5
d_gene: NA
abundance: NA
CDR3nt: TGTGCCAGCAGTTACTCAAGTAGCTCCTACGAGCAGTACTTC
CDR3aa: CASSYSSSSYEQYF

len: 14
j_gene: TRBJ2-2
v_gene: TRBV7-2
d_gene: TRBD2
abundance: few
CDR3nt: TGTGCCAGCAGCTTAGAACTAGCGTCCGGGGAGCTGTTTTTT
CDR3aa: CASSLELASGELFF

len: 14
j_gene: TRBJ2-7
v_gene: TRBV4-1
d_gene: NA
abundance: NA
CDR3nt: TGCGCCAGCAGCCAAGAGCCTACCTCCTACGAGCAGTACTTC
CDR3aa: CASSQEPTSYEQYF